This TCR beta chain derives from a study of CD8 T cells in ankylosing spondylitis. Regarding the study as a whole: Significantly higher representation of disease-linked clones was reported for matched ankylosing spondylitis synovial fluid. In ankylosing spondylitis blood, a motif of seven or eight highly homologous TCR beta variants appeared characteristic.

CDR3 length: 12 residues. The V gene lost 0 bases and the J gene lost 4 bases, with 1 base spanning the gap. Germline V CDR1 and CDR2: SGHDN, FVKESK. Quantitative 5'-RACE was performed with molecular barcodes, and it yielded the TCR beta libraries. TCRdb reanalysed the 5' RACE reads using MiXCR and keeps one entry per CDR3 protein. Here the sample spans about 440,000 distinct CDR3 sequences, 15% to 20% being singletons. This clonotype was counted at least ten times. Antigen unknown. This chain connects TRBV14 to TRBJ2-1, with D unclear. The clonotype comes from a male donor with ankylosing spondylitis. The sequenced material came from blood, either unsorted or a sorted T cell fraction (not recorded which). The CDR3 loop reads CASSQEYNEQFF. CDR3 nucleotides: TGTGCCAGCAGCCAAGAGTACAATGAGCAGTTCTTC.